This section outlines one T cell receptor (beta chain) sequence together with its context. As yet, its antigen is unknown. The sample comes from a study of immune evolution from preneoplasia to lung adenocarcinoma. The study, taken as a whole, reports: KRAS-mutant nodules had the highest T cell clonality. Later-stage lesions seemingly showed higher T cell density and diversity than normal lung.

Germline loops: CDR1 SGHVS, CDR2 FQNEAQ. This CDR3 comprises 16 residues. The V and J ends lost 4 bases and 4 bases respectively, with 17 bases between them. H&E slides confirmed each diagnosis, reviewed by two pathologists independently. Clones were read by immunoSEQ multiplex PCR, and TCRdb kept only the in-frame ones, dropping some. The table includes thousands of clones, approximately 83% detected once. The sequence derives from a person in their sixties or seventies with lung adenocarcinoma. The sample was FFPE minimally invasive lung adenocarcinoma tissue. This chain connects TRBV7-8 to TRBJ1-3; a possible D gene is TRBD1 (6 bases). The DNA of the CDR3 is TGTGCCAGCAGCTCCCAGGGACACGCTTTAGGAAACACCATATATTTT. This gives the protein CASSSQGHALGNTIYF.